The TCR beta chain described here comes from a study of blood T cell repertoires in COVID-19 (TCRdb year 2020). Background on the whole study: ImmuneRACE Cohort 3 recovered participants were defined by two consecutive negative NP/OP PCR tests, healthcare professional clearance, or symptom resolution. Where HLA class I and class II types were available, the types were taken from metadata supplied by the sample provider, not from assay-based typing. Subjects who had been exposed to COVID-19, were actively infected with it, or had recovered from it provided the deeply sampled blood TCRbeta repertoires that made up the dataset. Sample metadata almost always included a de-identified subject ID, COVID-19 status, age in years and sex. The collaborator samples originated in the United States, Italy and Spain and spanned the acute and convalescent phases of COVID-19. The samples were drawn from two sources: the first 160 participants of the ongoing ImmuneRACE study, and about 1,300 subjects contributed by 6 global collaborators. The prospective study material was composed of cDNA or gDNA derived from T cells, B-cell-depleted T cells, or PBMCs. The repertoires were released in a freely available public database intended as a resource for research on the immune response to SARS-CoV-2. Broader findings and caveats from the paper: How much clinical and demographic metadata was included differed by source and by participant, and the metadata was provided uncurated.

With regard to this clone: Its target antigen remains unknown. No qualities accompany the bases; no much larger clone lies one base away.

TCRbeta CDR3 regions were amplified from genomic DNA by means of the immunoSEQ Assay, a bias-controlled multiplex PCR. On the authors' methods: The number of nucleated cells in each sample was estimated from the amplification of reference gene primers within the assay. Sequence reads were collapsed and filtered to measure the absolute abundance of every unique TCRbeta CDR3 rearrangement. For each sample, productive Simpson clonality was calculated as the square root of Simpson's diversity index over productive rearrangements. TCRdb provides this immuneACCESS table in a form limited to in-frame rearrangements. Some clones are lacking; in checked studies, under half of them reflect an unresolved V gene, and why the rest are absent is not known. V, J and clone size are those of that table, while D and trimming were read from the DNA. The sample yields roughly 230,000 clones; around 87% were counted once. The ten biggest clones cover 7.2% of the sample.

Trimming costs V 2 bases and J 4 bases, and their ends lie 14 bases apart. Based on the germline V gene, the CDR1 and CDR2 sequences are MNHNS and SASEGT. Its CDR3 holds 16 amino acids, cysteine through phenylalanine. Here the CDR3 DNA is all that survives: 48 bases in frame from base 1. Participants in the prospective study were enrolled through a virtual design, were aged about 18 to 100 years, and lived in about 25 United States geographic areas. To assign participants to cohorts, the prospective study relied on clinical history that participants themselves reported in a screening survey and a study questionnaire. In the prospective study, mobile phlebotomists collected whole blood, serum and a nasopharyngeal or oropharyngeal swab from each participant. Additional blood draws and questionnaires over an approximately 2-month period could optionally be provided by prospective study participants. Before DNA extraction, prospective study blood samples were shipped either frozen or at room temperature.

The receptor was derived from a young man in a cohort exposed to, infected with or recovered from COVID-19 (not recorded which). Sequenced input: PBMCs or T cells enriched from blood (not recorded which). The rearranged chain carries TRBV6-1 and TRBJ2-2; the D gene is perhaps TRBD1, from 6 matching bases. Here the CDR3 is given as CASSESQGVITGELFF. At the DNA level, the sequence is TGTGCCAGCAGTGAATCACAGGGCGTTATCACCGGGGAGCTGTTTTTT.